The 24 T cell receptor beta chains presented below share a single source sample, sequenced in a study of T cell changes during pregnancy in multiple sclerosis (dated by TCRdb to the late 2010s). Library preparation used the immunoSEQ multiplex PCR assay. What TCRdb holds here is the immuneACCESS table cut down to in-frame rearrangements. Part of the clones is not present; checked against another copy, under half of the missing clones reflect an unresolved V gene, and the others are unexplained. For this sample there are around 45,000 clones; 75% to 95% appear just once. The ten largest make up under 0.5% of the sample. The source was CD4+ T cells from peripheral blood mononuclear cells, collected in the second trimester of pregnancy. The receptors originated from a female donor in good health, enrolled as a control in a pregnancy study.

V is TRBV7-3 and J is TRBJ1-1; TRBD1 matches at 7 bases. Germline V CDR1 and CDR2: SGHTA, FQGTGA. The length of the CDR3 is 13 residues. V dropped 5 bases and J dropped 3; count of bases not matched to a gene: 3. CDR3 sequence (DNA): TGTGCCAGCAGCACCCAGGGGGACACTGAAGCTTTCTTT. Amino acids: CASSTQGDTEAFF. The full variable domain, its missing parts supplied by reference TRBV7-3 and TRBJ1-1, is GAGVSQTPSNKVTEKGKYVELRCDPISGHTALYWYRQSLGQGPEFLIYFQGTGAADDSGLPNDRFFAVRPEGSVSTLKIQRTERGDSAVYLCASSTQGDTEAFFGQGTRLTVV.

The CDR3 DNA follows: TGTGCCAGCAGTCTTAGCGGCCTCGGGACCCAGTACTTC. Its protein is CASSLSGLGTQYF. V usage is TRBV6-5 and J usage is TRBJ2-5, with D tentatively TRBD2 (6 bases). Trimming removed 5 bases at V and 7 bases at J, with 14 bases between. Germline V gene lookup returns CDR1 MNHEY and CDR2 SVGAGI. This CDR3 is 13 amino acids long.

The chain has TRBV9 and TRBJ2-1; 11 bases fit TRBD2. The CDR3 is made up of 16 amino acids. Germline CDR1 and CDR2: SGDLS and YYNGEE. The J segment lost 5 bases and the V segment lost 3 bases, leaving 7 bases of the junction unmatched. In nucleotides, the CDR3 is TGTGCCAGCAGCGCTACCGGGACTAGCGGCAACAATGAGCAGTTCTTC. This translates into CASSATGTSGNNEQFF. The full variable domain, rest sourced from reference TRBV9 and TRBJ2-1, is DSGVTQTPKHLITATGQRVTLRCSPRSGDLSVYWYQQSLDQGLQFLIQYYNGEERAKGNILERFSAQQFPDLHSELNLSSLELGDSALYFCASSATGTSGNNEQFFGPGTRLTVL.

The chain is built from TRBV28 and TRBJ2-3; 7 nucleotides match TRBD1. The CDR3 consists of 16 residues. CDR1 MDHEN and CDR2 SYDVKM come from the germline V gene. V was pared by 6 bases and J by 4 bases, with 13 bases of the junction left unmatched. DNA of the CDR3: TGTGCCAGCAGCTACACGGGGACAGCCAGCGCAGATACGCAGTATTTT. This codes for CASSYTGTASADTQYF.

The V call is TRBV30, the J call TRBJ1-3; possible D gene TRBD1, 5 bases. With 4 bases removed from V and 4 bases from J, the gap between germline ends came to 14 bases. The length of the CDR3 is 14 residues. Germline V gene data show CDR1 as GTSNPN and CDR2 as SVGIG (reference sequence). DNA of the CDR3: TGTGCCTGGATTAAGGGGCCGACCGGAAACACCATATATTTT. Residues: CAWIKGPTGNTIYF. Variable domain in full (rest from reference TRBV30 and TRBJ1-3): SQTIHQWPATLVQPVGSPLSLECTVEGTSNPNLYWYRQAAGRGLQLLFYSVGIGQISSEVPQNLSASRPQDRQFILSSKKLLLSDSGFYLCAWIKGPTGNTIYFGEGSWLTVV.

About this clone: At one boundary the junction diverges from the germline segment, which might be a read error. The chain is built from TRBV7-7 and TRBJ2-5, with TRBD1 matching over 7 bases. CDR3 length: 13 residues. Germline CDR1 reads SSHAT; CDR2 reads FNYEAQ (reference sequence). The CDR3 bases are TGTGCTAGCAGCCGACAGGGCATCGAGACCCAGTACTTC. Amino acids: CASSRQGIETQYF.

CDR3 region: CASSLVRATGDQETQYF. CDR3 nucleotide sequence: TGTGCCAGCAGCTTAGTTAGGGCGACAGGTGATCAAGAGACCCAGTACTTC. The rearrangement links TRBV11-1 to TRBJ2-5, with TRBD1 as a possible D gene (6 bases). Trimming pared 1 base from V and 2 bases from J, leaving 17 bases between. Germline lookup yields CDR1 SGHAT and CDR2 FQDESV (reference sequence). CDR3 length equals 17 residues.

The chain carries TRBV27 and TRBJ1-2; maybe TRBD1 (6 bases). Germline CDR1 and CDR2: MNHEY and SMNVEV (reference sequence). This CDR3 spans 15 amino acids. Trimming took 4 bases from V and 5 from J, leaving 17 bases between them. The DNA of the CDR3 is TGTGCCAGCAGTTCAGCTGGGGGCTTGGGGTATGGCTACACCTTC. Protein: CASSSAGGLGYGYTF.

The chain uses TRBV28 and TRBJ1-1; 9 positions agree with TRBD1. The V gene's germline CDR1 is MDHEN and CDR2 SYDVKM. The CDR3 extends over 13 amino acids. V lost 6 bases and J lost 10; bases outside the gene matches: 9. In DNA form, the CDR3 reads TGTGCCAGCAGGACGGGACAGGGCGGGGGAGCTTTCTTT. Translated, it gives CASRTGQGGGAFF. Variable domain in full (rest from reference TRBV28 and TRBJ1-1): DVKVTQSSRYLVKRTGEKVFLECVQDMDHENMFWYRQDPGLGLRLIYFSYDVKMKEKGDIPEGYSVSREKKERFSLILESASTNQTSMYLCASRTGQGGGAFFGQGTRLTVV.

The V gene is TRBV12-5, the J gene TRBJ2-7, with 10 nucleotides matching TRBD1. Germline assignment: CDR1 LGHNT and CDR2 FRNRAP. This CDR3 contains 14 residues. V dropped 7 bases and J dropped 2; count of bases not matched to a gene: 5. This CDR3 is CASDTGQGTYEQYF. CDR3 bases: TGTGCTAGTGATACGGGACAGGGGACCTACGAGCAGTACTTC. Full variable domain (missing parts from reference TRBV12-5 and TRBJ2-7): DARVTQTPRHKVTEMGQEVTMRCQPILGHNTVFWYRQTMMQGLELLAYFRNRAPLDDSGMPKDRFSAEMPDATLATLKIQPSEPRDSAVYFCASDTGQGTYEQYFGPGTRLTVT.

This clone is labeled medium-sized. V and J are TRBV4-2 and TRBJ2-4, with D perhaps matching TRBD2 (6 bases). Germline CDR1 and CDR2: LGHNA and YNFKEQ. V dropped 0 bases and J dropped 0 bases, with 12 bases sitting between them. The length of the CDR3 is 17 residues. The CDR3 DNA reads TGTGCCAGCAGCCAAGAGTCGGGAGCGGGAGCCAAAAACATTCAGTACTTC. Amino acid sequence: CASSQESGAGAKNIQYF.

This chain links TRBV5-8 with TRBJ2-5, with 9 nucleotides matching TRBD2. Germline CDR1 and CDR2: SGHTS and YDEGEE. The J segment lost 4 bases and the V segment lost 1 base, leaving 2 bases of the junction unmatched. The CDR3 has 14 amino acids. The CDR3 reads CASSLRGGAETQYF. Here the CDR3 DNA reads TGTGCCAGCAGCTTGCGCGGGGGGGCAGAGACCCAGTACTTC.

V gene TRBV10-3 combines with J gene TRBJ2-7; TRBD1 aligns across 7 bases. The CDR3 totals 15 residues. The V gene end was trimmed by 3 bases and the J gene end by 2 bases; junction bases not matched to a gene: 7. The V gene's germline CDR1 is ENHRY and CDR2 SYGVKD. CDR3 in amino acids: CAISDTGTATYEQYF. CDR3 in DNA: TGTGCCATCAGTGATACCGGGACAGCAACCTACGAGCAGTACTTC.

This sequence joins TRBV20-1 and TRBJ2-7, with D tentatively TRBD2 (6 bases). Germline CDR1 DFQATT, CDR2 SNEGSKA (reference sequence). Between the trimmed V and J ends, which lost 5 bases and 1 base, there was a span of 6 bases. This CDR3 contains 11 residues. In nucleotides, the CDR3 is TGCAGTGCTGCGGGATCCTACGAGCAGTACTTC. Translating gives CSAAGSYEQYF.

The chain is built from TRBV7-2 and TRBJ2-2; TRBD1 aligns across 8 bases. J gave up 6 bases and V 5 bases, and 8 bases lay outside the gene matches. The CDR3 runs to 15 residues. CDR1 is SGHTA and CDR2 is FQGNSA in the germline V gene. The CDR3 reads CASSLRTGRPGELFF. In DNA, the CDR3 is TGTGCCAGCAGCCTCCGGACAGGGAGACCCGGGGAGCTGTTTTTT.

V usage is TRBV19 and J usage is TRBJ2-7; 7 bases line up with TRBD1. CDR3 length: 16 amino acids. Germline V gene data show CDR1 as LNHDA and CDR2 as SQIVND (reference sequence). J was trimmed by 4 bases and V by 6 bases; bases with no gene match: 15. CDR3 coding DNA: TGTGCCAGTAGACAAGACAGGGACCCACTTCAGTACGAGCAGTACTTC. It encodes CASRQDRDPLQYEQYF.

The chain is built from TRBV7-3 and TRBJ2-7; D gene ambiguous. V gave up 5 bases and J gave up 0 bases, with 17 bases separating them. The CDR3 contains 16 residues. CDR1 is SGHTA, CDR2 FQGTGA, per germline. CDR3 in amino acids: CASSPSGGPNSYEQYF. The CDR3 coding sequence is TGTGCCAGCAGCCCATCAGGTGGCCCTAACTCCTACGAGCAGTACTTC.

The J gene is TRBJ2-1, the V gene TRBV9; 9 positions agree with TRBD2. J gave up 7 bases and V 4 bases, and 9 bases lay outside the gene matches. From germline, CDR1 is SGDLS and CDR2 YYNGEE. This CDR3 spans 15 amino acids. The CDR3 is CASSPPGLAGNEQFF. The CDR3 bases are TGTGCCAGCAGCCCTCCGGGACTAGCAGGTAATGAGCAGTTCTTC.

The chain combines TRBV27 with TRBJ2-1; possibly TRBD2 for D (5 bases). V lost 3 bases, J lost 4 bases, and 13 bases lay in between. The CDR3 loop spans 15 amino acids. Looked up from germline, CDR1 is MNHEY and CDR2 is SMNVEV (reference sequence). The CDR3 region has the DNA TGTGCCAGCAGTTTTGGTCCCCAGCGGTACAATGAGCAGTTCTTC. It yields the protein CASSFGPQRYNEQFF.

The rearrangement uses TRBV29-1 and TRBJ2-4; D might be TRBD1 (7 bases). Germline V CDR1 and CDR2: SQVTM, ANQGSEA. Trimming pared 7 bases from V and 5 bases from J, leaving 15 bases between. This CDR3 has 13 amino acids. CDR3 coding DNA: TGCAGCGCCACGACAGGGACTGAAAACATTCAGTACTTC. As protein: CSATTGTENIQYF.

The rearrangement joins TRBV19 to TRBJ2-6, with D perhaps TRBD2 (5 bases). Germline V gene lookup returns CDR1 LNHDA and CDR2 SQIVND (reference sequence). CDR3 length equals 17 residues. V was trimmed by 1 base and J by 0 bases, leaving 10 bases between them. CDR3 sequence: CASSIGELGSGANVLTF. The CDR3 DNA reads TGTGCCAGTAGTATAGGGGAGTTGGGCTCTGGGGCCAACGTCCTGACTTTC. Filled out from reference TRBV19 and TRBJ2-6, the complete variable domain reads DGGITQSPKYLFRKEGQNVTLSCEQNLNHDAMYWYRQDPGQGLRLIYYSQIVNDFQKGDIAEGYSVSREKKESFPLTVTSAQKNPTAFYLCASSIGELGSGANVLTFGAGSRLTVL.

This clone came up once. The chain uses TRBV28 and TRBJ1-5; the D gene is possibly TRBD1 (6 bases). V shed 5 bases and J shed 4 bases, with 18 bases lying between them. The germline CDR1 and CDR2 sequences are MDHEN and SYDVKM. The CDR3 consists of 16 residues. The DNA of the CDR3 is TGTGCCAGCAGTAAGGTATCTGGGGGCCGGAATCAGCCCCAGCATTTT. Residues: CASSKVSGGRNQPQHF. The variable domain in full, with the rest retrieved from reference TRBV28 and TRBJ1-5, is DVKVTQSSRYLVKRTGEKVFLECVQDMDHENMFWYRQDPGLGLRLIYFSYDVKMKEKGDIPEGYSVSREKKERFSLILESASTNQTSMYLCASSKVSGGRNQPQHFGDGTRLSIL.

J is TRBJ2-3 and V is TRBV11-3; unclear D gene. The CDR3 is made up of 13 amino acids. Germline CDR1 reads SGHNT; CDR2 reads YENEEA. V lost 1 base and J lost 5, with 7 bases in between. The CDR3 is CASSLGGVDTQYF. The CDR3 coding sequence is TGTGCCAGCAGCTTAGGCGGTGTAGATACGCAGTATTTT.

The chain combines TRBV11-3 with TRBJ2-1, with 8 bases fitting TRBD2. Germline assignment: CDR1 SGHNT and CDR2 YENEEA. This CDR3 has 14 residues. V dropped 2 bases and J dropped 4; count of bases not matched to a gene: 1. The CDR3 nucleotides read TGTGCCAGCAGCTTACGCGGGGGGTACAATGAGCAGTTCTTC. Amino acid sequence: CASSLRGGYNEQFF.